The clone carrying this T cell receptor (beta chain) was found many times. Its antigen remains unidentified. The length of the CDR3 is 19 residues. V lost 4 bases to trimming and J lost 0 bases; unmatched junction nucleotides: 15. Germline assignment: CDR1 MGHRA and CDR2 YSYEKL. This sample's time point: newly diagnosed GD, antithyroid drugs for less than 3 months. Preparation of the TCR library used RNA extracted from PBMCs. The data derive from a study of regulatory T cells in long-lasting Graves disease. Building of the TCR beta libraries involved iRepertoire HTBI primers and Arm-PCR of CDR3 regions. One entry per CDR3 protein, called by TCRdb with MiXCR from the multiplex PCR reads. Of around 420,000 distinct CDR3 sequences listed, 15% were seen once; the top ten hold about 8%. Regarding the study as a whole: Patients with persistent disease showed a bias toward TRBV28, TRBJ1-2 and TRBJ2-5.

These data are also associated with another study on T cells in Graves' hyperthyroidism and ophthalmopathy.

Sequenced here: peripheral blood mononuclear cells (PBMCs), sampled at new diagnosis, from a patient treated with antithyroid drugs. The chain links TRBV4-1 to TRBJ2-5; TRBD2 matches at 9 bases. The receptor's source is a woman between 40 and 55 years old with Graves disease. CDR3 sequence: CASSPKDGPSGKYQETQYF. CDR3 nucleotide sequence: TGCGCCAGCAGCCCCAAGGATGGTCCTAGCGGGAAGTACCAAGAGACCCAGTACTTC.